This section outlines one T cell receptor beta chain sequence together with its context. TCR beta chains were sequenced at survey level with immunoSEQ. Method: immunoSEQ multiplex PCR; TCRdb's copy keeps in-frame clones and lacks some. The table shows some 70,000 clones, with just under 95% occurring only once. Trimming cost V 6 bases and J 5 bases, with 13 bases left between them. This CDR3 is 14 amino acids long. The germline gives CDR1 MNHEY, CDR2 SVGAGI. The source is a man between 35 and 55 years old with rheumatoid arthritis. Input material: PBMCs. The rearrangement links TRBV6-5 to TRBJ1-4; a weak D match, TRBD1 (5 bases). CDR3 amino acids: CASSQGWGNEKLFF. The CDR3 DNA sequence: TGTGCCAGCAGCCAAGGGTGGGGGAATGAAAAACTGTTTTTT.